Each of the 11 T cell receptor beta chains below was sequenced from the same sample in a study of T cells in Graves' hyperthyroidism and ophthalmopathy. TCR beta CDR3 regions were amplified from RNA. Initially, a first-round RT-PCR of the TCR CDR3 employed the HTBI primer set. TCRdb fed the multiplex PCR reads into MiXCR, producing one record per CDR3 protein. The sample lists about 740,000 distinct CDR3 sequences, 14% occurring once. The source material was blood. Receptor source: a woman aged 18-35 years with Graves' hyperthyroidism.

The chain couples TRBV12-3 or TRBV12-4 to TRBJ2-7; TRBD1 matches 9 bases. V lost 3 bases to trimming and J lost 4 bases; unmatched junction nucleotides: 4. The CDR3 contains 14 residues. The CDR3 loop is CASSFSDRGYEQYF. Written as DNA, the CDR3 is TGTGCCAGCAGTTTTTCGGACAGGGGATACGAGCAGTACTTC.

This clonotype has more than one count but fewer than ten. Germline is not matched at one junction end, which may reflect a read error. The chain uses TRBV11-2 and TRBJ1-3; D is undetermined. CDR1 is SGHAT and CDR2 is FQNNGV in the germline V gene. The CDR3 runs to 14 residues. This CDR3 is CASTETASGSTIYF. DNA for the CDR3: TGTGCCAGCACTGAAACGGCTTCTGGAAGCACCATATATTTT.

The V gene is TRBV7-8, the J gene TRBJ2-3, with 7 bases lining up with TRBD1. The germline V gene has CDR1 SGHVS and CDR2 FQNEAQ. V trimming: 5 bases; J trimming: 9 bases; junction bases outside the gene matches: 5. This CDR3 contains 12 residues. DNA of the CDR3: TGTGCCAGCAGCCAAAGACAGGGCACGCAGTATTTT. This codes for CASSQRQGTQYF.

The DNA of the CDR3 is TGTGCCAGCAGTGCCTCACCCTCCGGGACGAAATACGAGCAGTACTTC. Encoded protein: CASSASPSGTKYEQYF. The rearrangement links TRBV27 to TRBJ2-7; D is possibly TRBD1 or TRBD2 (5 bases each). V lost 5 bases, J lost 4 bases, and 21 bases lay in between. In germline, CDR1 is MNHEY, CDR2 SMNVEV (reference sequence). This CDR3 has 16 residues.

This clonotype was seen only a few times. The chain combines TRBV19 with TRBJ2-1; 10 nucleotides match TRBD2. J gave up 3 bases and V 5 bases, and 10 bases lay outside the gene matches. The CDR3 is 17 residues long. Germline V CDR1 and CDR2: LNHDA, SQIVND (reference sequence). The CDR3 bases are TGTGCCAGTAGTCCCCGAGCGGGAGGGCCCAGCTACAATGAGCAGTTCTTC. It encodes CASSPRAGGPSYNEQFF.

The chain is built from TRBV29-1 and TRBJ2-1; no definite D call. V gave up 2 bases and J gave up 7 bases, with 12 bases separating them. CDR1 and CDR2 from the germline V gene are SQVTM and ANQGSEA. This CDR3 region has 13 residues. The CDR3 loop is CSVEPLVGNEQFF. Written as DNA, the CDR3 is TGCAGCGTTGAACCCCTAGTTGGGAATGAGCAGTTCTTC.

This clonotype was seen repeatedly, ten times or more. The chain recombines TRBV28 with TRBJ2-7; D might be TRBD2 (7 bases). The CDR3 loop spans 14 amino acids. Germline V lookup: CDR1 MDHEN, CDR2 SYDVKM. V was trimmed by 7 bases and J by 5 bases, leaving 18 bases between them. In nucleotides, the CDR3 is TGTGCCAGCACCGGGGGGCGCATAGGGGACGAGCAGTACTTC. Protein: CASTGGRIGDEQYF.

This clonotype was recorded at least ten times. The gene calls are TRBV9 and TRBJ2-7, with D perhaps TRBD2 (6 bases). The V gene's germline CDR1 is SGDLS and CDR2 YYNGEE. V lost 2 bases and J lost 3, with 18 bases in between. The CDR3 runs to 16 residues. CDR3 sequence: CASSVGPAGSDYEQYF. For the CDR3, the DNA is TGTGCCAGCAGCGTCGGTCCTGCGGGATCCGACTACGAGCAGTACTTC.

The V gene is TRBV19, the J gene TRBJ1-2; D not certain. Germline V gene sequence: CDR1 LNHDA, CDR2 SQIVND (reference sequence). The CDR3 is 13 residues long. V dropped 3 bases and J dropped 5 bases, with 10 bases sitting between them. The chain's CDR3 is CASSMGRVYGYTF. The CDR3 bases are TGTGCCAGTAGTATGGGGAGAGTATATGGCTACACCTTC. Filled out from reference TRBV19 and TRBJ1-2, the complete variable domain reads DGGITQSPKYLFRKEGQNVTLSCEQNLNHDAMYWYRQDPGQGLRLIYYSQIVNDFQKGDIAEGYSVSREKKESFPLTVTSAQKNPTAFYLCASSMGRVYGYTFGSGTRLTVV.

This clonotype was seen at least ten times. V and J are TRBV7-2 and TRBJ2-3, with unresolved D. This CDR3 comprises 11 residues. The V gene's germline CDR1 is SGHTA and CDR2 FQGNSA. Trimming removed 8 bases from V and 5 bases from J, with 8 bases in between. The CDR3 region has the DNA TGTGCCAGCTCTTCTAGAGATACGCAGTATTTT. Encoded protein: CASSSRDTQYF.

A remark on this clonotype: A much bigger clone sits one base away, suggesting this may be a read error. The rearrangement uses TRBV15 and TRBJ1-1, with no clear D. Germline V CDR1 and CDR2: LNHNV, YYDKDF (reference sequence). The CDR3 consists of 15 residues. Trimming took 5 bases from V and 0 from J, leaving 13 bases between them. The chain's CDR3 is CATSSNWGLNTEAFF. The DNA for the CDR3 is TGTGCCACCAGCTCAAACTGGGGTTTGAACACTGAAGCTTTCTTT.